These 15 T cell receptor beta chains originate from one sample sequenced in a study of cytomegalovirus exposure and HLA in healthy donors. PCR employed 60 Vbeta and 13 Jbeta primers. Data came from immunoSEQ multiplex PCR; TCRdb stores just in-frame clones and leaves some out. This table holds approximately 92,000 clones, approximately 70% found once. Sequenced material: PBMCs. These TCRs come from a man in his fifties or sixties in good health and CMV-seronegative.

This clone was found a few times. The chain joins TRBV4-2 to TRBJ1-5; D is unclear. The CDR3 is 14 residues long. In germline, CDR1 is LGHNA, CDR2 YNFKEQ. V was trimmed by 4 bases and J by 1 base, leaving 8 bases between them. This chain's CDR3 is CASSPVGSNQPQHF. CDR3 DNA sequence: TGTGCCAGCAGCCCCGTTGGCAGCAATCAGCCCCAGCATTTT.

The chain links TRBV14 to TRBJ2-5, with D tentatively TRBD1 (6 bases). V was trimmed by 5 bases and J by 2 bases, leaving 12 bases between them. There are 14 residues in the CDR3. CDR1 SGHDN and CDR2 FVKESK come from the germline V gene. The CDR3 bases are TGTGCCAGCAGCTTCCGGGACATTCAAGAGACCCAGTACTTC. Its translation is CASSFRDIQETQYF.

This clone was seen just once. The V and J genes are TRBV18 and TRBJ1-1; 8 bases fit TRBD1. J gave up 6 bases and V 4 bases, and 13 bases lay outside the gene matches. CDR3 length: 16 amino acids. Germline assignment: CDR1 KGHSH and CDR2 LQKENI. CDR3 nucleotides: TGTGCCAGCTCACACGGACAGGGATTAGCCGGCGCTGAAGCTTTCTTT. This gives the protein CASSHGQGLAGAEAFF.

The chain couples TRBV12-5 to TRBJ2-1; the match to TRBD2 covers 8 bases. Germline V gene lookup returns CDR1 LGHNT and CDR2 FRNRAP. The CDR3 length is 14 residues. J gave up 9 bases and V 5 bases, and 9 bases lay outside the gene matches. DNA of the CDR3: TGTGCTAGTGGTCCCCGGGGGGGCGGCACTGAGCAGTTCTTC. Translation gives CASGPRGGGTEQFF.

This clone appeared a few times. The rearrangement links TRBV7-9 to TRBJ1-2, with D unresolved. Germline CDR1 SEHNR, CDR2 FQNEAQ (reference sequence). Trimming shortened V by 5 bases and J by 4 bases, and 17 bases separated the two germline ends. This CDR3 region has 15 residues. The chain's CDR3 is CASSRSPSLLYGYTF. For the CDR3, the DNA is TGTGCCAGCAGCCGGAGCCCTTCTCTCCTCTATGGCTACACCTTC. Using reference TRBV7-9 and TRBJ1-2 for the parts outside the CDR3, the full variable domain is DTGVSQNPRHKITKRGQNVTFRCDPISEHNRLYWYRQTLGQGPEFLTYFQNEAQLEKSRLLSDRFSAERPKGSFSTLEIQRTEQGDSAMYLCASSRSPSLLYGYTFGSGTRLTVV.

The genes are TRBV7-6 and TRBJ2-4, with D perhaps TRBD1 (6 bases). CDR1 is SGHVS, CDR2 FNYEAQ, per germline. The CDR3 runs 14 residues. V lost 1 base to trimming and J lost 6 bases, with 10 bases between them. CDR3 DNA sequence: TGTGCCAGCAGCTTAGGAGGGACAAGAAACATTCAGTACTTC. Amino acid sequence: CASSLGGTRNIQYF.

This CDR3 reads CASRRTGDFEKLFF. CDR3 sequence (DNA): TGTGCCAGCAGGAGGACAGGGGACTTTGAAAAACTGTTTTTT. The genes are TRBV25-1 and TRBJ1-4; 9 bases map to TRBD1. V lost 6 bases, J lost 7 bases, and 6 bases stayed unmatched. Germline CDR1 is MGHDK and CDR2 is SYGVNS. The CDR3 length is 14 residues. Full variable domain (rest looked up from reference TRBV25-1 and TRBJ1-4): EADIYQTPRYLVIGTGKKITLECSQTMGHDKMYWYQQDPGMELHLIHYSYGVNSTEKGDLSSESTVSRIRTEHFPLTLESARPSHTSQYLCASRRTGDFEKLFFGSGTQLSVL.

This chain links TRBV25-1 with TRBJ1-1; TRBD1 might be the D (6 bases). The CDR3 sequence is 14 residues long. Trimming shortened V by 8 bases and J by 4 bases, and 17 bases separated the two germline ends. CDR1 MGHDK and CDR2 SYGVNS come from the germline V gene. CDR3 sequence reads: CASSIKGVATEAFF. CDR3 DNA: TGTGCCAGCTCAATCAAGGGGGTGGCCACTGAAGCTTTCTTT.

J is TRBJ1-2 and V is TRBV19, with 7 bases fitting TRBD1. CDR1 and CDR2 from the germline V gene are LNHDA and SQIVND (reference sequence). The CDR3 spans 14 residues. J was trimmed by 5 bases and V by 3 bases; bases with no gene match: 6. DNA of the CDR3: TGTGCCAGTAGTATCTGGGACAGCGGATATGGCTACACCTTC. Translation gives CASSIWDSGYGYTF.

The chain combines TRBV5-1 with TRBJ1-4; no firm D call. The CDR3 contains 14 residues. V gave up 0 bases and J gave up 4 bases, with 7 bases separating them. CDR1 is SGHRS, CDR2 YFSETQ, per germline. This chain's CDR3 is CASSLVASNEKLFF. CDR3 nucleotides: TGCGCCAGCAGCTTGGTGGCAAGTAATGAAAAACTGTTTTTT.

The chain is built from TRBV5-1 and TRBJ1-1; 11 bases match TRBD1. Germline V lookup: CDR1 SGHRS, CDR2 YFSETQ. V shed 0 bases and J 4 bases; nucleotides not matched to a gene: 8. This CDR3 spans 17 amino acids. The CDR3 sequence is CASSLGLGTGGGTEAFF. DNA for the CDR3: TGCGCCAGCAGCTTGGGTTTGGGGACAGGGGGAGGCACTGAAGCTTTCTTT.

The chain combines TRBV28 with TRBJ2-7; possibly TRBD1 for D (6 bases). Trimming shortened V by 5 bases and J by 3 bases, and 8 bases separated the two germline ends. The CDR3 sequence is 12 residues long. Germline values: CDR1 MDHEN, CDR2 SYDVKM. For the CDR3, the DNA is TGTGCCAGCAGTCTGGACAGCTACGAGCAGTACTTC. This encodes CASSLDSYEQYF.

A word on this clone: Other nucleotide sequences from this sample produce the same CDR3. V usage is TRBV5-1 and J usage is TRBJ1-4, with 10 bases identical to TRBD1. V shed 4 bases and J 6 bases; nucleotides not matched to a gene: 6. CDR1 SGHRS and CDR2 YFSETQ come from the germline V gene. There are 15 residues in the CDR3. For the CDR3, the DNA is TGCGCCAGCAGCGCGCGTGGGACAGGGGATGAAAAACTGTTTTTT. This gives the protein CASSARGTGDEKLFF.

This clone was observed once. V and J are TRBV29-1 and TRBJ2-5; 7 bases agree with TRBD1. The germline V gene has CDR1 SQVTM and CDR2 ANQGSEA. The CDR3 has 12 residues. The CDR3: CSAGDSQETQYF. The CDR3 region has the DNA TGCAGTGCCGGGGACAGTCAAGAGACCCAGTACTTC.

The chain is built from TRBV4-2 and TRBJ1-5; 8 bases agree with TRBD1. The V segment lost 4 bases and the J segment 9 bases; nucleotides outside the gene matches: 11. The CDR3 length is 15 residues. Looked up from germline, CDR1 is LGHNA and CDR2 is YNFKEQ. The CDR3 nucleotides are TGTGCCAGCAGCCCGGACAGACAGGGGCGGCGGCCCCAGCATTTT. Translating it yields CASSPDRQGRRPQHF.